This T cell receptor (beta chain) was found in a study of early T cells in non-severe SARS-CoV-2 infection. Study in general: The authors sequenced bulk RNA from unsorted whole blood, leaving chains unpaired.

The ends lost 3 bases at V and 1 base at J; junction bases unmatched: 1. The CDR3 is 15 residues long. CDR1 and CDR2 from the germline V gene are MRHNA and SNTAGT. Unique molecular identifiers were attached to individual cDNA molecules. MiXCR, run by TCRdb on the 5' RACE reads, gives a single entry per CDR3 protein. The sample lists 25,000 to 35,000 distinct CDR3 sequences; less than 7% were seen once. The V gene is TRBV6-4, the J gene TRBJ2-3; TRBD2 aligns across 10 bases. This TCR was recovered from an adult who was a healthcare worker with PCR-confirmed SARS-CoV-2 infection or an uninfected control (not recorded which). Material for sequencing was whole blood. The CDR3 DNA sequence: TGTGCCAGCAGTGAGAGCGGGGGGGGCACAGATACGCAGTATTTT. This gives the protein CASSESGGGTDTQYF.